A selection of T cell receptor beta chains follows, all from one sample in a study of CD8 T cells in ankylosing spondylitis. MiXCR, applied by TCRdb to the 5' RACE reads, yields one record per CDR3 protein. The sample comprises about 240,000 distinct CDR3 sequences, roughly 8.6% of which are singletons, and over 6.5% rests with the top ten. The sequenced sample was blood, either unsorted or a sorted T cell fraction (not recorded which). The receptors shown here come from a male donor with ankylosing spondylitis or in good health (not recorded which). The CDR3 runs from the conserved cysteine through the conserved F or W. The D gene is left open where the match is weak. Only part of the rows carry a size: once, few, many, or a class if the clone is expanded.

CDR3 protein: CATSDLSRGQGEQFF
CDR3 DNA: TGTGCCACCAGTGATTTGTCGCGCGGGCAAGGTGAGCAGTTCTTC
clone size: many
J gene: TRBJ2-1
CDR3 length: 15
D gene: -
V gene: TRBV24-1

CDR3 protein: CASSPGGLAVGTDTQYF
CDR3 DNA: TGCGCCAGCAGCCCCGGTGGGCTAGCGGTAGGCACAGATACGCAGTATTTT
clone size: many
J gene: TRBJ2-3
CDR3 length: 17
D gene: TRBD2
V gene: TRBV5-1

CDR3 protein: CASSPTDSGANVLTF
CDR3 DNA: TGTGCCAGCAGCCCCACAGACTCTGGGGCCAACGTCCTGACTTTC
clone size: -
J gene: TRBJ2-6
CDR3 length: 15
D gene: -
V gene: TRBV7-9

CDR3 protein: CASSYSISGPGELFF
CDR3 DNA: TGTGCCAGCAGTTACTCGATATCTGGTCCCGGGGAGCTGTTTTTT
clone size: many
J gene: TRBJ2-2
CDR3 length: 15
D gene: -
V gene: TRBV6-5

CDR3 protein: CASSLQASWANVLTF
CDR3 DNA: TGCGCCAGCAGCCTACAGGCTAGTTGGGCCAACGTCCTGACTTTC
clone size: many
J gene: TRBJ2-6
CDR3 length: 15
D gene: -
V gene: TRBV5-1

CDR3 protein: CASSPGTSGGAGTDTQYF
CDR3 DNA: TGTGCCAGCAGTCCCGGGACTAGCGGGGGGGCGGGCACAGATACGCAGTATTTT
clone size: few
J gene: TRBJ2-3
CDR3 length: 18
D gene: TRBD2
V gene: TRBV12-3/TRBV12-4

CDR3 protein: CASTSYLGDEQFF
CDR3 DNA: TGTGCCAGCACCTCTTACCTGGGTGATGAGCAGTTCTTC
clone size: few
J gene: TRBJ2-1
CDR3 length: 13
D gene: -
V gene: TRBV7-3

CDR3 protein: CASSLGPSSYEQYF
CDR3 DNA: TGTGCCAGCAGTTTAGGGCCCAGCTCCTACGAGCAGTACTTC
clone size: many
J gene: TRBJ2-7
CDR3 length: 14
D gene: -
V gene: TRBV7-2

CDR3 protein: CASSPKAANTQYF
CDR3 DNA: TGTGCCAGCTCACCCAAGGCCGCGAATACGCAGTATTTT
clone size: few
J gene: TRBJ2-3
CDR3 length: 13
D gene: -
V gene: TRBV18

CDR3 protein: CASSGTGRAKTQYF
CDR3 DNA: TGTGCCAGCAGTGGGACAGGGCGAGCGAAGACCCAGTACTTC
clone size: many
J gene: TRBJ2-5
CDR3 length: 14
D gene: TRBD1
V gene: TRBV6-1

CDR3 protein: CASSQGLGNYGYTF
CDR3 DNA: TGTGCCAGCAGCCAGGGCCTCGGCAACTATGGCTACACCTTC
clone size: many
J gene: TRBJ1-2
CDR3 length: 14
D gene: -
V gene: TRBV5-6

CDR3 protein: CCARFFGGTSGTDEQFF
CDR3 DNA: TGCTGTGCTAGATTCTTCGGGGGGACTAGCGGGACGGATGAGCAGTTCTTC
clone size: -
J gene: TRBJ2-1
CDR3 length: 17
D gene: TRBD2
V gene: TRBV20-1

CDR3 protein: CASTVARLGNTEAFF
CDR3 DNA: TGTGCCAGCACCGTAGCTCGTTTAGGGAACACTGAAGCTTTCTTT
clone size: many
J gene: TRBJ1-1
CDR3 length: 15
D gene: -
V gene: TRBV12-3/TRBV12-4

CDR3 protein: CASSLISSANEQFF
CDR3 DNA: TGTGCCAGCAGCTTGATTTCTAGCGCTAATGAGCAGTTCTTC
clone size: many
J gene: TRBJ2-1
CDR3 length: 14
D gene: -
V gene: TRBV7-2

CDR3 protein: CASSQDWFGLAGGVSNNEQFF
CDR3 DNA: TGTGCCAGCAGCCAAGATTGGTTCGGACTAGCGGGGGGCGTCTCAAACAATGAGCAGTTCTTC
clone size: few
J gene: TRBJ2-1
CDR3 length: 21
D gene: TRBD2
V gene: TRBV4-2

CDR3 protein: CASSLAGQISGNTIYF
CDR3 DNA: TGTGCCAGCAGCTTAGCAGGACAAATCTCTGGAAACACCATATATTTT
clone size: -
J gene: TRBJ1-3
CDR3 length: 16
D gene: -
V gene: TRBV7-9

CDR3 protein: CASRKTGGLQPQHF
CDR3 DNA: TGTGCCAGCAGAAAGACAGGGGGCCTTCAGCCCCAGCATTTT
clone size: many
J gene: TRBJ1-5
CDR3 length: 14
D gene: TRBD1
V gene: TRBV12-3/TRBV12-4

CDR3 protein: CASRLDGNQPQHF
CDR3 DNA: TGTGCCAGCAGACTAGACGGCAATCAGCCCCAGCATTTT
clone size: many
J gene: TRBJ1-5
CDR3 length: 13
D gene: -
V gene: TRBV6-2/TRBV6-3

CDR3 protein: CASSPNPPANTGELFF
CDR3 DNA: TGTGCCAGCTCACCAAATCCCCCCGCGAACACCGGGGAGCTGTTTTTT
clone size: -
J gene: TRBJ2-2
CDR3 length: 16
D gene: -
V gene: TRBV18

CDR3 protein: CSAPAGLAENIQYF
CDR3 DNA: TGCAGTGCCCCCGCCGGACTAGCGGAAAACATTCAGTACTTC
clone size: many
J gene: TRBJ2-4
CDR3 length: 14
D gene: TRBD2
V gene: TRBV20-1

CDR3 protein: CASSLARIDTQYF
CDR3 DNA: TGCGCCAGCAGCTTGGCCAGGATAGATACGCAGTATTTT
clone size: many
J gene: TRBJ2-3
CDR3 length: 13
D gene: -
V gene: TRBV5-1

CDR3 protein: CSHRLYQETQYF
CDR3 DNA: TGCAGTCATAGACTCTACCAAGAGACCCAGTACTTC
clone size: -
J gene: TRBJ2-5
CDR3 length: 12
D gene: -
V gene: TRBV20-1

CDR3 protein: CASASGSSYNEQFF
CDR3 DNA: TGCGCCAGCGCTAGCGGCAGCTCCTACAATGAGCAGTTCTTC
clone size: many
J gene: TRBJ2-1
CDR3 length: 14
D gene: TRBD2
V gene: TRBV10-2

CDR3 protein: CASSFDRGSTEAFF
CDR3 DNA: TGCGCCAGCAGCTTTGACAGGGGGAGCACTGAAGCTTTCTTT
clone size: many
J gene: TRBJ1-1
CDR3 length: 14
D gene: TRBD1
V gene: TRBV5-1

CDR3 protein: CASSRQDSYEQYF
CDR3 DNA: TGTGCCAGCTCGCGACAGGATTCCTACGAGCAGTACTTC
clone size: many
J gene: TRBJ2-7
CDR3 length: 13
D gene: -
V gene: TRBV18

CDR3 protein: CASSSPGIQTQYF
CDR3 DNA: TGTGCCAGCAGCTCACCCGGGATACAGACCCAGTACTTC
clone size: many
J gene: TRBJ2-5
CDR3 length: 13
D gene: -
V gene: TRBV7-9

CDR3 protein: CASSPYGGYNEQFF
CDR3 DNA: TGTGCCAGCAGTCCGTACGGGGGGTACAATGAGCAGTTCTTC
clone size: many
J gene: TRBJ2-1
CDR3 length: 14
D gene: TRBD2
V gene: TRBV28

CDR3 protein: CASSLEAGSYEQFF
CDR3 DNA: TGTGCCAGCAGCTTGGAGGCAGGGAGCTATGAGCAGTTCTTC
clone size: few
J gene: TRBJ2-1
CDR3 length: 14
D gene: -
V gene: TRBV5-8

CDR3 protein: CSARVTGGQETQYF
CDR3 DNA: TGCAGTGCTAGAGTAACAGGGGGCCAAGAGACCCAGTACTTC
clone size: many
J gene: TRBJ2-5
CDR3 length: 14
D gene: TRBD1
V gene: TRBV20-1

CDR3 protein: CASSASDGGAFF
CDR3 DNA: TGTGCCAGCAGCGCCTCGGACGGGGGTGCTTTCTTT
clone size: many
J gene: TRBJ1-1
CDR3 length: 12
D gene: -
V gene: TRBV9

CDR3 protein: CASSAPGQGGRADTQYF
CDR3 DNA: TGTGCCAGCAGTGCCCCCGGGCAGGGTGGTCGCGCAGATACGCAGTATTTT
clone size: -
J gene: TRBJ2-3
CDR3 length: 17
D gene: -
V gene: TRBV6-1

CDR3 protein: CASSLRGPPPLGNTEAFF
CDR3 DNA: TGTGCCAGCAGTTTAAGGGGGCCCCCTCCCTTGGGGAACACTGAAGCTTTCTTT
clone size: many
J gene: TRBJ1-1
CDR3 length: 18
D gene: TRBD1
V gene: TRBV12-3/TRBV12-4

CDR3 protein: CSARVEGGSDTQYF
CDR3 DNA: TGCAGTGCTAGGGTCGAGGGAGGATCAGATACGCAGTATTTT
clone size: many
J gene: TRBJ2-3
CDR3 length: 14
D gene: -
V gene: TRBV20-1

CDR3 protein: CASSLYPSLMETQYF
CDR3 DNA: TGCGCCAGCAGCTTGTATCCTAGCTTGATGGAGACCCAGTACTTC
clone size: many
J gene: TRBJ2-5
CDR3 length: 15
D gene: -
V gene: TRBV5-1

CDR3 protein: CASSPGGFPGLSTDTQYF
CDR3 DNA: TGTGCCAGCAGCCCAGGGGGCTTCCCGGGACTTAGCACAGATACGCAGTATTTT
clone size: many
J gene: TRBJ2-3
CDR3 length: 18
D gene: TRBD1
V gene: TRBV3-1

CDR3 protein: CASKMNVEHEKLFF
CDR3 DNA: TGCGCCAGCAAGATGAATGTAGAGCATGAAAAACTGTTTTTT
clone size: -
J gene: TRBJ1-4
CDR3 length: 14
D gene: -
V gene: TRBV5-1

CDR3 protein: CSARVPINTGELFF
CDR3 DNA: TGCAGTGCTAGAGTGCCGATCAACACCGGGGAGCTGTTTTTT
clone size: many
J gene: TRBJ2-2
CDR3 length: 14
D gene: -
V gene: TRBV20-1

CDR3 protein: CAWSESFGYGYTF
CDR3 DNA: TGTGCCTGGAGTGAGTCCTTTGGGTATGGCTACACCTTC
clone size: -
J gene: TRBJ1-2
CDR3 length: 13
D gene: -
V gene: TRBV30

CDR3 protein: CASSLSTGTGPEQYF
CDR3 DNA: TGTGCCAGCAGCTTATCCACCGGGACAGGGCCCGAGCAGTACTTC
clone size: many
J gene: TRBJ2-7
CDR3 length: 15
D gene: TRBD1
V gene: TRBV7-2

CDR3 protein: CASSLDRLADEQFF
CDR3 DNA: TGTGCCAGCAGCTTAGATCGACTAGCGGATGAGCAGTTCTTC
clone size: -
J gene: TRBJ2-1
CDR3 length: 14
D gene: TRBD2
V gene: TRBV11-2

CDR3 protein: CSASLAGAYNEQFF
CDR3 DNA: TGCAGTGCTAGTCTGGCGGGGGCCTACAATGAGCAGTTCTTC
clone size: many
J gene: TRBJ2-1
CDR3 length: 14
D gene: TRBD2
V gene: TRBV20-1

CDR3 protein: CASSQGTRFLNEQFF
CDR3 DNA: TGCGCCAGCAGCCAAGGGACTAGGTTCCTCAATGAGCAGTTCTTC
clone size: many
J gene: TRBJ2-1
CDR3 length: 15
D gene: TRBD2
V gene: TRBV4-3

CDR3 protein: CSARDMASGQETQYF
CDR3 DNA: TGCAGTGCTAGAGATATGGCTAGCGGGCAAGAGACCCAGTACTTC
clone size: many
J gene: TRBJ2-5
CDR3 length: 15
D gene: TRBD2
V gene: TRBV20-1

CDR3 protein: CASSSGQGEEKLFF
CDR3 DNA: TGTGCCAGCAGTTCGGGACAGGGCGAGGAAAAACTGTTTTTT
clone size: many
J gene: TRBJ1-4
CDR3 length: 14
D gene: TRBD1
V gene: TRBV9

CDR3 protein: CSAEAGAPPEQYF
CDR3 DNA: TGCAGTGCTGAGGCCGGGGCTCCGCCCGAGCAGTACTTC
clone size: -
J gene: TRBJ2-7
CDR3 length: 13
D gene: -
V gene: TRBV20-1

CDR3 protein: CAISESTNSGANVLTF
CDR3 DNA: TGTGCCATCAGTGAGTCGACCAACTCTGGGGCCAACGTCCTGACTTTC
clone size: few
J gene: TRBJ2-6
CDR3 length: 16
D gene: -
V gene: TRBV10-3

CDR3 protein: CSANPSRAQSRYNEQFF
CDR3 DNA: TGCAGTGCTAACCCTAGTCGGGCACAGAGTCGTTACAATGAGCAGTTCTTC
clone size: many
J gene: TRBJ2-1
CDR3 length: 17
D gene: -
V gene: TRBV20-1

CDR3 protein: CASRPGQGSDEQFF
CDR3 DNA: TGTGCCAGCAGACCTGGACAGGGTTCGGATGAGCAGTTCTTC
clone size: many
J gene: TRBJ2-1
CDR3 length: 14
D gene: TRBD1
V gene: TRBV7-6

CDR3 protein: CATSDRRTGRSYNEQFF
CDR3 DNA: TGTGCCACCAGTGATCGAAGGACAGGTCGCTCCTACAATGAGCAGTTCTTC
clone size: -
J gene: TRBJ2-1
CDR3 length: 17
D gene: TRBD1
V gene: TRBV24-1

CDR3 protein: CASLLRARVNTEAFF
CDR3 DNA: TGTGCCAGCCTTCTTAGGGCCAGGGTGAACACTGAAGCTTTCTTT
clone size: many
J gene: TRBJ1-1
CDR3 length: 15
D gene: -
V gene: TRBV11-2

CDR3 protein: CASSPGQGVEETQYF
CDR3 DNA: TGTGCCAGCAGCCCTGGACAGGGGGTGGAAGAGACCCAGTACTTC
clone size: many
J gene: TRBJ2-5
CDR3 length: 15
D gene: TRBD1
V gene: TRBV7-9

CDR3 protein: CASSQGIVVYEQYF
CDR3 DNA: TGTGCCAGCAGCCAGGGAATCGTAGTCTACGAGCAGTACTTC
clone size: many
J gene: TRBJ2-7
CDR3 length: 14
D gene: -
V gene: TRBV3-1

CDR3 protein: CSARVGGALPYQETQYF
CDR3 DNA: TGCAGTGCTAGAGTTGGGGGGGCCCTACCGTACCAAGAGACCCAGTACTTC
clone size: many
J gene: TRBJ2-5
CDR3 length: 17
D gene: -
V gene: TRBV20-1

CDR3 protein: CASSPRDRGDTEAFF
CDR3 DNA: TGTGCCAGCAGCCCAAGGGACAGGGGAGACACTGAAGCTTTCTTT
clone size: many
J gene: TRBJ1-1
CDR3 length: 15
D gene: TRBD1
V gene: TRBV7-6

CDR3 protein: CASSHRDWVGRFEQYF
CDR3 DNA: TGTGCCAGCAGCCACAGGGACTGGGTGGGCCGATTCGAGCAGTACTTC
clone size: many
J gene: TRBJ2-7
CDR3 length: 16
D gene: -
V gene: TRBV6-1

CDR3 protein: CSARGTINEKLFF
CDR3 DNA: TGCAGTGCTAGAGGGACGATTAATGAAAAACTGTTTTTT
clone size: many
J gene: TRBJ1-4
CDR3 length: 13
D gene: -
V gene: TRBV20-1

CDR3 protein: CASSPIGQGIYEQFF
CDR3 DNA: TGTGCCAGCAGCCCGATTGGGCAGGGGATATATGAGCAGTTCTTC
clone size: many
J gene: TRBJ2-1
CDR3 length: 15
D gene: -
V gene: TRBV28